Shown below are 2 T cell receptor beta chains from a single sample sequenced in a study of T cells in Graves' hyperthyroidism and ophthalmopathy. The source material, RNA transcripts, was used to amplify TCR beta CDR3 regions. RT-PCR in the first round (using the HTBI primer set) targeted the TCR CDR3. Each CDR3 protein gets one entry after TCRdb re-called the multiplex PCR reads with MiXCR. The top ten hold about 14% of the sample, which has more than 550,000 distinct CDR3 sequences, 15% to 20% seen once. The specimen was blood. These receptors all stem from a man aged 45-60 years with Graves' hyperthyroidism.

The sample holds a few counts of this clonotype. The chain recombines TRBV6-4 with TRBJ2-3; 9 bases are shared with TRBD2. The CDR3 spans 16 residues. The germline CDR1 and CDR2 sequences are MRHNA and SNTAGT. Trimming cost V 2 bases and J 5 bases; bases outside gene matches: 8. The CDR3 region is CASSDTAGGPEDTQYF. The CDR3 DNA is TGTGCCAGCAGTGACACGGCGGGAGGGCCTGAAGATACGCAGTATTTT.

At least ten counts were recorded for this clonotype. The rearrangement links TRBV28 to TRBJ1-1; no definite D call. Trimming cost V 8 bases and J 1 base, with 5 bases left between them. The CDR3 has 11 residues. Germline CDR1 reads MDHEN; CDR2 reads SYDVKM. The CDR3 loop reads CASEGNTEAFF. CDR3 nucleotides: TGTGCCAGCGAGGGGAACACTGAAGCTTTCTTT.